The 19 T cell receptor beta chains in this list originate from one sample, sequenced in a study of T cells after yellow fever vaccination. In TCRdb, the 5' RACE reads were re-called with MiXCR into one record per CDR3 protein. Of 140,000 to 150,000 distinct CDR3 sequences listed, 6.6% are singletons. The material sequenced was CD4+ T cells sorted from PBMCs, taken 10 days after the yellow fever booster vaccination. These receptor sequences come from a young man who received the YFV17D yellow fever vaccine.

At least ten counts were recorded for this clonotype. V is TRBV27 and J is TRBJ1-4; TRBD1 agrees at 7 bases. Germline V CDR1 and CDR2: MNHEY, SMNVEV (reference sequence). J lost 4 bases, V lost 5 bases, and 7 bases had no gene match. The CDR3 runs 15 residues. The chain's CDR3 is CASSPPGQLNEKLFF. The CDR3 DNA sequence: TGTGCCAGCAGTCCCCCGGGACAGCTTAATGAAAAACTGTTTTTT.

This clonotype was seen ten or more times. V gene TRBV5-6 combines with J gene TRBJ2-1; 8 nucleotides align to TRBD2. V shed 2 bases, J shed 5 bases, and the junction held 6 bases outside the gene matches. CDR3 length: 15 amino acids. The germline gives CDR1 SGHDT, CDR2 YYEEEE. The CDR3 spells CASSFSGLANNEQFF. As DNA, the CDR3 is TGTGCCAGCAGCTTCTCTGGACTAGCTAACAATGAGCAGTTCTTC.

This clonotype was counted many times. CDR3 coding DNA: TGTGCCAGCAGCAATCAGGCGAGTAGGGCCAAAAACATTCAGTACTTC. This translates into CASSNQASRAKNIQYF. The gene calls are TRBV7-2 and TRBJ2-4; the D is unclear. This CDR3 region has 16 residues. Deletions cut 5 bases from V and 1 base from J, with 15 bases between. Per the germline V gene, CDR1 is SGHTA and CDR2 is FQGNSA.

The table lists this clonotype with many counts. This chain connects TRBV5-1 to TRBJ2-7; D might be TRBD1 (5 bases). Per germline, CDR1 SGHRS and CDR2 YFSETQ. This CDR3 has 15 amino acids. Trimming shortened V by 4 bases and J by 0 bases, and 14 bases separated the two germline ends. CDR3 region: CASSLTADSSYEQYF. The CDR3 nucleotides read TGCGCCAGCAGCCTGACGGCCGACAGCTCCTACGAGCAGTACTTC.

This clonotype showed up many times. The chain carries TRBV18 and TRBJ1-4; 9 nucleotides match TRBD1. CDR3 length equals 15 residues. Germline V gene data show CDR1 as KGHSH and CDR2 as LQKENI. J gave up 6 bases and V 3 bases, and 5 bases lay outside the gene matches. In DNA, the CDR3 is TGTGCCAGCTCACCGCCCGGGACAGGGTATGAAAAACTGTTTTTT. As protein: CASSPPGTGYEKLFF.

This clonotype was counted ten times or more. The V call is TRBV4-3, the J call TRBJ2-2; maybe TRBD2 (5 bases). The CDR3 sequence is 17 residues long. Deletions cut 1 base from V and 3 bases from J, with 15 bases between. Germline V gene data show CDR1 as LGHNA and CDR2 as YSLEER. The CDR3 sequence is CASSQAVSPRDTGELFF. The DNA for the CDR3 is TGCGCCAGCAGCCAAGCGGTCTCCCCGAGGGACACCGGGGAGCTGTTTTTT.

The table lists this clonotype with many counts. V usage is TRBV7-9 and J usage is TRBJ2-1; TRBD1 matches 7 bases. The V segment lost 5 bases and the J segment 0 bases; nucleotides outside the gene matches: 4. CDR1 SEHNR and CDR2 FQNEAQ come from the germline V gene (reference sequence). The CDR3 length is 15 residues. CDR3 nucleotide sequence: TGTGCCAGCAGCGCAAACAGGGGCTCCTACAATGAGCAGTTCTTC. Its translation is CASSANRGSYNEQFF.

This clonotype has more than one count but fewer than ten. V usage is TRBV5-1 and J usage is TRBJ1-1, with 9 bases matching TRBD1. Germline CDR1 and CDR2: SGHRS and YFSETQ. V shed 5 bases, J shed 0 bases, and the junction held 5 bases outside the gene matches. The CDR3 covers 15 residues. DNA for the CDR3: TGCGCCAGCAGGGGACAGGGAGGGCTGAACACTGAAGCTTTCTTT. It specifies CASRGQGGLNTEAFF.

The table lists this clonotype with many counts. The CDR3 is CSVAGSHEQYF. As DNA, the CDR3 is TGCAGCGTTGCCGGGAGTCACGAGCAGTACTTC. This chain uses TRBV29-1 with TRBJ2-7; tentatively, D is TRBD2 (6 bases). The length of the CDR3 is 11 residues. V was clipped by 4 bases and J by 5 bases, with 9 bases between them. Germline V gives CDR1 SQVTM, CDR2 ANQGSEA.

This clonotype occurred a few times. The V and J genes are TRBV10-1 and TRBJ2-1, with D uncertain. Trimming removed 2 bases from V and 3 bases from J, with 5 bases in between. Per germline, CDR1 WNHNN and CDR2 SYGVQD (reference sequence). The CDR3 has 13 amino acids. The CDR3 protein is CASSEDYYNEQFF. As DNA, the CDR3 is TGCGCCAGCAGTGAGGATTACTACAATGAGCAGTTCTTC.

This clonotype was observed many times. This chain connects TRBV6-5 to TRBJ2-3; perhaps TRBD2 as D (6 bases). Between the trimmed V and J ends, which lost 4 bases and 6 bases, there was a span of 17 bases. Per the germline V gene, CDR1 is MNHEY and CDR2 is SVGAGI. CDR3 length equals 15 residues. CDR3 sequence reads: CASSFRGRGSDTQYF. DNA of the CDR3: TGTGCCAGCAGTTTCCGGGGGAGAGGGTCGGATACGCAGTATTTT.

The table lists this clonotype with a few counts. This chain uses TRBV5-5 with TRBJ2-3, with D unresolved. This CDR3 spans 14 amino acids. The V gene lost 0 bases and the J gene lost 4 bases, with 9 bases spanning the gap. Germline V gene lookup returns CDR1 SGHKS and CDR2 YYEKEE (reference sequence). CDR3 residues: CASSLVGRPDTQYF. The CDR3 DNA sequence: TGTGCCAGCAGCTTGGTAGGTCGCCCAGATACGCAGTATTTT. Complete variable domain (other parts from reference TRBV5-5 and TRBJ2-3): DAGVTQSPTHLIKTRGQQVTLRCSPISGHKSVSWYQQVLGQGPQFIFQYYEKEERGRGNFPDRFSARQFPNYSSELNVNALLLGDSALYLCASSLVGRPDTQYFGPGTRLTVL.

This clonotype was recorded at least ten times. This chain connects TRBV15 to TRBJ1-1; 7 bases line up with TRBD1. Germline CDR1 and CDR2: LNHNV and YYDKDF (reference sequence). The CDR3 is 14 residues long. V lost 3 bases to trimming and J lost 4 bases; unmatched junction nucleotides: 5. CDR3 amino acids: CATSSSYRGTEAFF. The CDR3 nucleotides read TGTGCCACCAGCAGCTCCTACAGGGGCACTGAAGCTTTCTTT. The full variable domain, in which reference TRBV15 and TRBJ1-1 provide the parts outside the CDR3, is DAMVIQNPRYQVTQFGKPVTLSCSQTLNHNVMYWYQQKSSQAPKLLFHYYDKDFNNEADTPDNFQSRRPNTSFCFLDIRSPGLGDTAMYLCATSSSYRGTEAFFGQGTRLTVV.

This clonotype appeared many times. This chain uses TRBV28 with TRBJ2-1, with TRBD2 matching over 12 bases. Germline-derived CDR1 and CDR2 are MDHEN and SYDVKM. The CDR3 has 15 residues. With V trimmed by 3 bases and J by 6 bases, 3 bases remained unmatched. Here the CDR3 reads CASSFETSGSNEQFF. The CDR3 DNA reads TGTGCCAGCAGTTTTGAGACTAGCGGGAGCAATGAGCAGTTCTTC.

As for this clonotype: One base away lies a much larger clone, so this may be a sequencing read error. This sequence joins TRBV4-3 and TRBJ2-4; TRBD2 might be the D (6 bases). The CDR3 is made up of 18 amino acids. CDR1 LGHNA and CDR2 YSLEER come from the germline V gene. Written as DNA, the CDR3 is TGCGCCAGCAGCCAAGGGTTGGGGGGTAGAAGGTCCAAAACCATTCAGTACTTC. Amino acid sequence: CASSQGLGGRRSKTIQYF.

The chain carries TRBV18 and TRBJ1-2, with D perhaps TRBD1 (6 bases). Germline V gives CDR1 KGHSH, CDR2 LQKENI. The CDR3 runs to 12 residues. Trimming removed 2 bases at V and 8 bases at J, with 9 bases between. The CDR3 reads CASSPSGAGYTF. Here the CDR3 DNA reads TGTGCCAGCTCACCATCAGGGGCGGGCTACACCTTC. Combining the CDR3 with reference TRBV18 and TRBJ1-2 gives the whole variable domain NAGVMQNPRHLVRRRGQEARLRCSPMKGHSHVYWYRQLPEEGLKFMVYLQKENIIDESGMPKERFSAEFPKEGPSILRIQQVVRGDSAAYFCASSPSGAGYTFGSGTRLTVV.

There are many counts of this clonotype. The J gene is TRBJ2-1, the V gene TRBV20-1; 9 nucleotides line up with TRBD2. The CDR3 spans 16 residues. CDR1 is DFQATT, CDR2 SNEGSKA, per germline (reference sequence). Losses at the gene ends were 0 bases for V and 1 base for J; bases not matched to a gene: 4. CDR3 loop: CSARDLTSGSYNEQFF. In DNA form, the CDR3 reads TGCAGTGCTAGAGATCTCACTAGCGGGTCCTACAATGAGCAGTTCTTC.

At least ten counts were recorded for this clonotype. This chain joins TRBV3-1 and TRBJ1-6; 10 bases line up with TRBD1. The trim removed 1 base at V and 10 bases at J, leaving 4 bases unmatched. This CDR3 contains 15 residues. Germline lookup yields CDR1 LGHDT and CDR2 YNNKEL (reference sequence). This CDR3 reads CASSQGGTGASPLHF. As DNA, the CDR3 is TGTGCCAGCAGCCAAGGAGGGACAGGGGCCTCACCCCTCCACTTT.

This clonotype was found many times. Written as DNA, the CDR3 is TGTGCCACCAGTGATCGACAGGTCTCCTGGGATGAGCAGTTCTTC. It translates to CATSDRQVSWDEQFF. The chain couples TRBV24-1 to TRBJ2-1; D perhaps matches TRBD1 (6 bases). This CDR3 comprises 15 residues. Germline V gives CDR1 KGHDR, CDR2 SFDVKD. Trimming removed 3 bases at V and 8 bases at J, with 16 bases between.